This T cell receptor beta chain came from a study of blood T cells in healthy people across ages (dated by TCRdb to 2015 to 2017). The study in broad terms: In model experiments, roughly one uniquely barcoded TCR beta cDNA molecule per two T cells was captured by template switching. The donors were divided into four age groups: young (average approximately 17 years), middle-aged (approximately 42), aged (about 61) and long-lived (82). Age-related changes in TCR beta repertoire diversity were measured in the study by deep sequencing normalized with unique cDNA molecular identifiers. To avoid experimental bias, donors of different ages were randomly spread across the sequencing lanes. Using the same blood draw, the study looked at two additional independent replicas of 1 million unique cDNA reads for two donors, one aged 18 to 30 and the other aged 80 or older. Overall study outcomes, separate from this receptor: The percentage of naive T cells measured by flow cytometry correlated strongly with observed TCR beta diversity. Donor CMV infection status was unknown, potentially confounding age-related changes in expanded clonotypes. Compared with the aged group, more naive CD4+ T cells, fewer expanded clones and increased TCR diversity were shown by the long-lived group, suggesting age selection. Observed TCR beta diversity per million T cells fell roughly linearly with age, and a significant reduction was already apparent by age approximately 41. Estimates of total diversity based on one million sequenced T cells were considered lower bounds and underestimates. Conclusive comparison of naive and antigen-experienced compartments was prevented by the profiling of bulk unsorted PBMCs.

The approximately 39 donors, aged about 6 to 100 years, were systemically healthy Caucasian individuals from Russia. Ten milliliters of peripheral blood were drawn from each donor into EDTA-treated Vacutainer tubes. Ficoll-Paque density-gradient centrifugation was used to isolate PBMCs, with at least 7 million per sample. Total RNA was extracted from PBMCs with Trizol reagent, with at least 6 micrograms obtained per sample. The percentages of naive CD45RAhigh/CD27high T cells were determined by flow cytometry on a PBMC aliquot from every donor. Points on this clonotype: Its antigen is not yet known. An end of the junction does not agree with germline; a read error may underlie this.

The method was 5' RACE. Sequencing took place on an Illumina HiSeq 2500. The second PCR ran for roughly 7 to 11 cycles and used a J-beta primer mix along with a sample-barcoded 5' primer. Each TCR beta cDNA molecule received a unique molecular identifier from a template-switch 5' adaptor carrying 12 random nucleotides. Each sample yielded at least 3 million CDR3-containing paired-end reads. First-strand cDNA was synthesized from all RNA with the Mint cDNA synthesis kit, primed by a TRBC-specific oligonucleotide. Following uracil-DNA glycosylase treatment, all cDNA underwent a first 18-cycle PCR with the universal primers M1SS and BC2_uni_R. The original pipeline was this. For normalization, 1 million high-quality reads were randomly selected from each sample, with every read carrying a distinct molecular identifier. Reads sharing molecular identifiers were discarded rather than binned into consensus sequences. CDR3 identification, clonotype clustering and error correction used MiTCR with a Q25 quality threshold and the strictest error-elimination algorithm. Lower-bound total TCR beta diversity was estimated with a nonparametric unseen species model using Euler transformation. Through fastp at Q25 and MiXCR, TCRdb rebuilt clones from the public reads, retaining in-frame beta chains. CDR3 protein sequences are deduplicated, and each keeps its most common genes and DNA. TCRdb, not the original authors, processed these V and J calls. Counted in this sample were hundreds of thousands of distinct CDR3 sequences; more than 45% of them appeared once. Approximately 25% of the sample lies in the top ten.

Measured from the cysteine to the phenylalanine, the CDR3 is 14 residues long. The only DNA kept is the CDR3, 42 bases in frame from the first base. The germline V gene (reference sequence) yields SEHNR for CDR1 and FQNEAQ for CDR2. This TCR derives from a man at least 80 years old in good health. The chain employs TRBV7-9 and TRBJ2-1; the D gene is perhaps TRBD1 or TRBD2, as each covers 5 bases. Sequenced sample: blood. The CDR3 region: CASSLEVRGNERFF. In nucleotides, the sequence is TGTGCCAGCAGCTTAGAGGTACGGGGCAATGAGCGGTTCTTC.